This TCR beta chain was sequenced in a study of blood T cell repertoires in COVID-19. This clone occurred a few times. CDR1 is SEHNR, CDR2 FQNEAQ, per germline (reference sequence). CDR3 length equals 15 residues. Between the trimmed V and J ends, which lost 5 bases and 0 bases, there was a span of 11 bases. Methods used by the authors: Reference gene primer amplification in the assay estimated nucleated cell counts. Sequenced by immunoSEQ multiplex PCR; TCRdb stores in-frame clones only, minus some. Clone size and the V and J calls come from that table; the DNA yielded D and trimming. Of around 210,000 clones in the sample, about nine tenths are singletons; the top ten hold about 0.81%.

The receptor comes from a woman in her 70s with acute or convalescent COVID-19. The chain employs TRBV7-9 and TRBJ1-3; D is unresolved. Specimen: peripheral blood. The CDR3 protein is CASSPPGISGNTIYF. CDR3 sequence (DNA): TGTGCCAGCAGCCCCCCCGGGATCTCTGGAAACACCATATATTTT.